This T cell receptor (beta chain) derives from a study of blood T cells in healthy people across ages. This CDR3 comprises 14 residues. Losses at the gene ends were 5 bases for V and 9 bases for J; bases not matched to a gene: 8. Germline V gene sequence: CDR1 MNHEY, CDR2 SMNVEV (reference sequence). For the second PCR, which ran for 7 to 11 cycles, a sample-barcoded 5' primer and a J-beta primer mix were used. TCRdb re-analysed the 5' RACE reads in MiXCR, keeping a single row per CDR3 protein. The profile shows more than 1 million distinct CDR3 sequences, 40% to 45% of them singletons. Sequenced: blood. V usage is TRBV27 and J usage is TRBJ2-1; 9 bases are shared with TRBD2. The sequence was obtained from a woman aged 55 to 70 in good health. This chain's CDR3 is CASSILAGMGEQFF. The CDR3 DNA follows: TGTGCCAGCAGTATTCTAGCGGGAATGGGTGAGCAGTTCTTC.